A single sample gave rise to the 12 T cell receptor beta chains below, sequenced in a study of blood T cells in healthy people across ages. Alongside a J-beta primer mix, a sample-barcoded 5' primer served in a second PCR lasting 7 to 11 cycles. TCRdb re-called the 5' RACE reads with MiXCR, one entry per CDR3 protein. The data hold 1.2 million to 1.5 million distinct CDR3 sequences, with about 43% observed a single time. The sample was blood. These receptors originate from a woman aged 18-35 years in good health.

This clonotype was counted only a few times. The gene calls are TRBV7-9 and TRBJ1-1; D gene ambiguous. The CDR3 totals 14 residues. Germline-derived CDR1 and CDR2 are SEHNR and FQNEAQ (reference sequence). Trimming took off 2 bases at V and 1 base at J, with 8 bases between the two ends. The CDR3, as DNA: TGTGCCAGCAGCTTACCGGGCCCGAACACTGAAGCTTTCTTT. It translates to CASSLPGPNTEAFF.

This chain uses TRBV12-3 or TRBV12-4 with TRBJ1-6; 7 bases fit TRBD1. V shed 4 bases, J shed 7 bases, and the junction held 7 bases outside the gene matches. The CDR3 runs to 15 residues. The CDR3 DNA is TGTGCCAGCAGTTGGATTGTACAGGGGAATTCACCCCTCCACTTT. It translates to CASSWIVQGNSPLHF.

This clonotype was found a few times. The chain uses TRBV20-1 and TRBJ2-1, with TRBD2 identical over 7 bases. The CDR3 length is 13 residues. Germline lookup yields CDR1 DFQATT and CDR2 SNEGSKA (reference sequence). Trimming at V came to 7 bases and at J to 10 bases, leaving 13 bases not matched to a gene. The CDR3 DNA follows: TGCAGTGGTCAGCCGGGAGGTCAGGGAGAGCAGTTCTTC. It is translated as CSGQPGGQGEQFF.

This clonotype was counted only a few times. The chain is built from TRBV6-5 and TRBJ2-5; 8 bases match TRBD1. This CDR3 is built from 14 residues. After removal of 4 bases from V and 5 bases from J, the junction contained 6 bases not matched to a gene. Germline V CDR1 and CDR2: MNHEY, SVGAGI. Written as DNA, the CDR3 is TGTGCCAGCAGTTCGATCCAGGGGGCGGAGACCCAGTACTTC. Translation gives CASSSIQGAETQYF.

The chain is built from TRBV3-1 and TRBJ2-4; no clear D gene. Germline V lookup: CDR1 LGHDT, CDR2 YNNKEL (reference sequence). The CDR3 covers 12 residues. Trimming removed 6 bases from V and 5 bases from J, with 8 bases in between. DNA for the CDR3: TGTGCCAGCAGTCTTAACGAAAACATTCAGTACTTC. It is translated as CASSLNENIQYF. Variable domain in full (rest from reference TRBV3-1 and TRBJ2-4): DTAVSQTPKYLVTQMGNDKSIKCEQNLGHDTMYWYKQDSKKFLKIMFSYNNKELIINETVPNRFSPKSPDKAHLNLHINSLELGDSAVYFCASSLNENIQYFGAGTRLSVL.

In nucleotides, the CDR3 is TGTGCCAGCAGCCCCTTAGCGGGGGCCGGGGTGCAGTATTTT. Protein: CASSPLAGAGVQYF. The chain couples TRBV7-3 to TRBJ2-3, with 9 bases matching TRBD2. The germline V gene has CDR1 SGHTA and CDR2 FQGTGA. Losses at the gene ends were 5 bases for V and 11 bases for J; bases not matched to a gene: 11. This CDR3 is built from 14 residues.

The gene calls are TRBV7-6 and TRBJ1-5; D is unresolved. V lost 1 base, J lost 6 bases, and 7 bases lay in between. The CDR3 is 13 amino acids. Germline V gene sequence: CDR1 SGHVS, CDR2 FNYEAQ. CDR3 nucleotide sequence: TGTGCCAGCAGCTTAGACGGTAGTCAGCCCCAGCATTTT. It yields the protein CASSLDGSQPQHF.

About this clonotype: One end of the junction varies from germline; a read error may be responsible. The CDR3 loop is CGVAGLAGGPTDTQYF. The CDR3 bases are TGCGGCGTTGCAGGACTAGCGGGAGGGCCAACAGATACGCAGTATTTT. The rearrangement joins TRBV29-1 to TRBJ2-3, with 15 nucleotides matching TRBD2. Germline V gene data show CDR1 as SQVTM and CDR2 as ANQGSEA. This CDR3 contains 16 residues.

The CDR3 region has the DNA TGTGCCAGCAGCTTAGTAGGGACTAGCGGGGGTCTACAAGAGACCCAGTACTTC. The encoded protein is CASSLVGTSGGLQETQYF. The chain combines TRBV11-2 with TRBJ2-7, with TRBD2 matching over 14 bases. TRBJ2-5 explains the end of the DNA better; the J call may be wrong. There are 18 residues in the CDR3. Germline CDR1 SGHAT, CDR2 FQNNGV.

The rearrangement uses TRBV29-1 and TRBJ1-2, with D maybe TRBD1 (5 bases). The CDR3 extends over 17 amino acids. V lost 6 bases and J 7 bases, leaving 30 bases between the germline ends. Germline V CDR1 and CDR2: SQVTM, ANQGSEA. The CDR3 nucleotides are TGCAGCGTCCCATCCATTCTGGTCGACGTGCCAGGGTCTGGCTACACCTTC. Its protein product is CSVPSILVDVPGSGYTF.

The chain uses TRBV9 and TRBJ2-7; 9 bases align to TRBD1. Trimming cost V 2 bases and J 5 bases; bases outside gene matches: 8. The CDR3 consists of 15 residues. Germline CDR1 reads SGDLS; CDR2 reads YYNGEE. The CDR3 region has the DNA TGTGCCAGCAGCGTGACCGGGACAGGGTTGGACGAGCAGTACTTC. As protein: CASSVTGTGLDEQYF.

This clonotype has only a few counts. The CDR3 nucleotides are TGTGCCAGCTATACCCGACAGGGGAAGAACTATGGCTACACCTTC. It is translated as CASYTRQGKNYGYTF. The chain employs TRBV27 and TRBJ1-2; the match to TRBD1 covers 8 bases. This CDR3 comprises 15 residues. J gave up 2 bases and V 8 bases, and 10 bases lay outside the gene matches. Looked up from germline, CDR1 is MNHEY and CDR2 is SMNVEV (reference sequence).